Listed below are T cell receptor beta chains from one sample, sequenced in a study of CD8 T cells in ankylosing spondylitis. TCRdb redid the calling of the 5' RACE reads with MiXCR, one entry per CDR3 protein. The table includes around 770,000 distinct CDR3 sequences, about an eighth detected once. Sequencing was carried out using blood, either unsorted or a sorted T cell fraction (not recorded which). These receptors originate from a male donor with ankylosing spondylitis. Both conserved end residues are part of each CDR3. The D gene is left open where the match is weak. Rows may omit the clone size; those that give it use once, few, many or a size class.

j_call	clone_size	d_call	v_call	cdr3_aa	cdr3_nt
TRBJ2-1	few	-	TRBV29-1	CSVVLPYNEQFF	TGCAGCGTTGTACTACCTTACAATGAGCAGTTCTTC
TRBJ2-2	many	-	TRBV7-2	CASSLAGAVVGELFF	TGTGCCAGCAGCTTGGCAGGGGCTGTAGTGGGGGAGCTGTTTTTT
TRBJ1-1	few	-	TRBV20-1	CSARRGANTEAFF	TGCAGTGCCCGTAGGGGGGCGAACACTGAAGCTTTCTTT
TRBJ2-2	few	TRBD1	TRBV4-3	CASSQDRRQGATGELFF	TGCGCCAGCAGCCAAGATCGGCGACAGGGTGCGACCGGGGAGCTGTTTTTT
TRBJ2-3	few	-	TRBV20-1	CSAQSRADTQYF	TGCAGTGCCCAATCTAGGGCAGATACGCAGTATTTT
TRBJ2-7	-	-	TRBV7-9	CASSLVGLRDEQYF	TGTGCCAGCAGCTTAGTCGGGCTCCGGGACGAGCAGTACTTC
TRBJ1-4	few	-	TRBV18	CASSPPQQLRKLFF	TGTGCCAGCTCACCACCTCAACAACTAAGAAAACTGTTTTTT
TRBJ1-4	few	-	TRBV20-1	CSARDQGRRTNEKLFF	TGCAGTGCTAGAGATCAGGGTCGGAGAACTAATGAAAAACTGTTTTTT
TRBJ1-2	many	-	TRBV12-3/TRBV12-4	CASSFAGYGYTF	TGTGCCAGCAGTTTCGCCGGATATGGCTACACCTTC
TRBJ2-3	-	TRBD1	TRBV5-1	CASSLQGAPTDTQYF	TGCGCCAGCAGCTTGCAGGGGGCCCCGACAGATACGCAGTATTTT
TRBJ2-1	-	TRBD2	TRBV20-1	CSDGTSGRKHNEQFF	TGCAGTGATGGGACTAGCGGGAGAAAACACAATGAGCAGTTCTTC
TRBJ2-4	-	-	TRBV11-2	CASSPKGGQIVAKNIQYF	TGTGCCAGCAGCCCCAAGGGGGGTCAGATCGTAGCCAAAAACATTCAGTACTTC
TRBJ2-1	few	TRBD2	TRBV7-2	CASSPTSGGAREQFF	TGTGCCAGCAGCCCCACTAGCGGGGGGGCGAGGGAGCAGTTCTTC
TRBJ2-2	-	-	TRBV3-1	CASWFGEGELFF	TGTGCCAGCTGGTTCGGGGAAGGGGAGCTGTTTTTT
TRBJ2-1	few	-	TRBV28	CASSLTITYNEQFF	TGTGCCAGCAGTTTAACCATTACCTACAATGAGCAGTTCTTC
TRBJ1-1	few	-	TRBV6-1	CASSEGGRKNTEAFF	TGTGCCAGCAGCGAGGGTGGAAGGAAGAACACTGAAGCTTTCTTT
TRBJ1-6	-	-	TRBV6-1	CASSRNRASPLHF	TGTGCCAGCTCCCGAAACAGGGCTTCACCCCTCCACTTT
TRBJ2-3	-	-	TRBV20-1	CSALGFTIYTQYF	TGCAGTGCTTTGGGATTTACAATTTATACGCAGTATTTT
TRBJ2-5	many	TRBD2	TRBV6-1	CASSLHEVAGGPGETQYF	TGTGCCAGCAGCCTTCATGAGGTAGCGGGAGGGCCAGGGGAGACCCAGTACTTC
TRBJ1-4	-	-	TRBV20-1	CSALSGVANEKLFF	TGCAGTGCTTTGTCAGGGGTAGCTAATGAAAAACTGTTTTTT
TRBJ2-7	-	-	TRBV20-1	CSATDPGQRTYEQYF	TGCAGTGCTACTGATCCGGGACAACGAACCTACGAGCAGTACTTC
TRBJ2-1	few	-	TRBV7-2	CASSSTNYNEQFF	TGTGCCAGCAGTTCTACTAACTACAATGAGCAGTTCTTC
TRBJ1-2	few	-	TRBV7-9	CASSSLNRDYYGYTF	TGTGCCAGCAGCTCCTTAAACAGGGACTACTATGGCTACACCTTC
TRBJ1-1	-	TRBD1	TRBV2	CASTDWGQPEAFF	TGTGCCAGCACAGACTGGGGACAGCCTGAAGCTTTCTTT